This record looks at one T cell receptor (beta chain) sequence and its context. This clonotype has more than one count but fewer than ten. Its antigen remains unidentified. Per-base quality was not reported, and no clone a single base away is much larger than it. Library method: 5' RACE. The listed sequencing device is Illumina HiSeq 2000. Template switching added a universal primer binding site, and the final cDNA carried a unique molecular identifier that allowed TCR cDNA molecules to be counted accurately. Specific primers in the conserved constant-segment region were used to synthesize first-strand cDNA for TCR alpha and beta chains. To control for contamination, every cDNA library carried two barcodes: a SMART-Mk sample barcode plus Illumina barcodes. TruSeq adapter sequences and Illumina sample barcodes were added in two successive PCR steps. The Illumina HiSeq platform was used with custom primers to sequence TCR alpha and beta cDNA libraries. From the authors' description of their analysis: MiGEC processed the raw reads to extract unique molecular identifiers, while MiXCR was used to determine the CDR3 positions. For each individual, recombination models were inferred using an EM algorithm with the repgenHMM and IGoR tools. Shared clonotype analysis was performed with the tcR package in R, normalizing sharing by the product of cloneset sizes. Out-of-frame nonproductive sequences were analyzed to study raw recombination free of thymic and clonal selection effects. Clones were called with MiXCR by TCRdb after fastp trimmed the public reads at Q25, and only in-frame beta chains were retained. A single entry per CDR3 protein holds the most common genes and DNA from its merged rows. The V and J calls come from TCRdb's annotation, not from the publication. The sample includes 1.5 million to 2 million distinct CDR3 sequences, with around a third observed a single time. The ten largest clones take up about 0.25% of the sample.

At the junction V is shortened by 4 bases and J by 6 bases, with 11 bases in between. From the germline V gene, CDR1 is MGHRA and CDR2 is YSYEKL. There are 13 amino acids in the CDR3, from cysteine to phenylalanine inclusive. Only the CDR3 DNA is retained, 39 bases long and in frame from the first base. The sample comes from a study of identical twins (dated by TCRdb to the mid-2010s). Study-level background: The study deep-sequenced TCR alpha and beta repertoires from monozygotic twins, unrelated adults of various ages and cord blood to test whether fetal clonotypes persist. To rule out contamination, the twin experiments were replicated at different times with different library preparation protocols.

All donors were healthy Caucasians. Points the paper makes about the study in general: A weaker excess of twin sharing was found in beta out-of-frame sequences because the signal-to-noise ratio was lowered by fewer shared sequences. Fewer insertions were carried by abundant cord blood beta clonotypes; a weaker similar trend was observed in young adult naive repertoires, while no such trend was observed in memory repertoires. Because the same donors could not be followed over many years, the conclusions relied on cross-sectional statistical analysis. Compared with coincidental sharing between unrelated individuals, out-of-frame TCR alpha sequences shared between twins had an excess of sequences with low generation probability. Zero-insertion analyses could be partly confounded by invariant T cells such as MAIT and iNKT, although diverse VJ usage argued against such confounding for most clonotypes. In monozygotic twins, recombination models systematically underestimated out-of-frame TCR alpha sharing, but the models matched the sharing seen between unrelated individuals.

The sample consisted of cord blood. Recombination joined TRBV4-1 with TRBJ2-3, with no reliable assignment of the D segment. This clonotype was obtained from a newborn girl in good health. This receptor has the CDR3 CASSPPWQDTQYF. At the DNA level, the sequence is TGCGCCAGCAGCCCCCCCTGGCAGGATACGCAGTATTTT.